This T cell receptor beta chain was sequenced for a study of CD8+CD57+ T cells in acquired aplastic anemia listed by TCRdb under 2018. Regarding the complete study: A mean of approximately 2.9 ug of DNA, ranging from roughly 0.19 to 27.4 ug, was extracted from sorted CD4+ and CD8+ cells. An average of around 10 million reads for CD4+ cells and 11.0 million reads for CD8+ cells was obtained from healthy donor samples.

Genomic DNA was used as template for profiling of TCR beta VDJ combinations and CDR3 sequences. An Illumina HiSeq 2000 was the platform used for TCR repertoire sequencing. The published analysis was carried out like this. TRBV/TRBJ rearrangement plots, CDR3 size and DJ length profiles, and Simpson's diversity index were used to assess repertoires. The most abundant DNA sequence in the deep sequencing data was taken as the immunodominant clone. CDR3 amino acid sequences were checked for sharing across subjects and were also compared against the VDJdb database and published repertoires. Using fastp at Q25 and MiXCR, TCRdb reprocessed the public reads and kept productive beta chains. Rows with a matching CDR3 protein are joined into one entry that keeps the most common DNA and genes. These V and J calls derive from TCRdb rather than the authors' analysis. This sample comprises some 150,000 distinct CDR3 sequences, roughly two fifths of them detected only once. Clones ranked in the top ten supply around 8.4% of the sample.

Study-wide conclusions, independent of this receptor: CD8+ Simpson's diversity did not differ significantly between patients and healthy controls (P=0.060). About 29 CD8+ CDR3 sequences were found to be shared between patients and controls, but these sequences appeared to be highly expressed in patients and within the immunodominant clones of the patients.

Comments on this clonotype: No antigen is known for it. Base qualities are missing; no much larger clone stands one base away.

TCR repertoires of sorted CD4+ and CD8+ blood T cells from severe aplastic anemia patients and healthy subjects were deep-sequenced in the study. Ficoll-Paque density gradient centrifugation was used to isolate peripheral blood mononuclear cells. Before DNA was extracted, CD4+ and CD8+ T cells were sorted using either FACS or magnetic beads. The germline V gene provides CDR1 MNHEY and CDR2 SVGAGI. Trimming accounts for 2 bases at V and 4 bases at J, while the number of junction bases matched to no gene is 8. The CDR3 contains 16 residues, cysteine and phenylalanine counted. The sequence is cut down to CDR3 DNA, 48 bases in frame from base 1.

This TCR was sampled from a human donor in good health, serving as a control. Recombination connected TRBV6-5 to TRBJ2-7, and 10 junction bases match TRBD1. The sample consisted of sorted CD4+, CD8+, or CD8+CD57+ T cells (not recorded which) from PBMCs. CDR3 protein: CASSYGGGTGEYEQYF. At the DNA level, the sequence is TGTGCCAGCAGTTACGGTGGGGGGACAGGGGAGTACGAGCAGTACTTC.